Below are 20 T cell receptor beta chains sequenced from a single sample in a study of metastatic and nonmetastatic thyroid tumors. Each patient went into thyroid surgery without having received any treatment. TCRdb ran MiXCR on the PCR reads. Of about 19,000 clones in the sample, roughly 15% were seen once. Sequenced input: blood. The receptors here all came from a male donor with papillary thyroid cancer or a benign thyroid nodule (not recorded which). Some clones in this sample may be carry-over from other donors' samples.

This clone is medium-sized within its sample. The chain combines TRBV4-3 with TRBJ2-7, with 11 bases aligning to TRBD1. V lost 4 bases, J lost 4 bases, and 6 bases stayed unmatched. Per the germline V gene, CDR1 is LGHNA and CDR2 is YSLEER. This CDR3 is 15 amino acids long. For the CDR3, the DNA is TGCGCCAGCAGCCCCGGACAGGGGGCAGGATACGAGCAGTACTTC. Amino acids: CASSPGQGAGYEQYF.

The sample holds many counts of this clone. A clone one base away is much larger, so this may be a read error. CDR3 protein: CATSVTNGPDEQYF. The CDR3 DNA reads as TGTGCCACCAGTGTTACGAATGGGCCCGACGAGCAGTACTTC. V gene TRBV24-1 combines with J gene TRBJ2-7; no reliable D call. Germline V gene data show CDR1 as KGHDR and CDR2 as SFDVKD. This CDR3 region has 14 residues. Between the trimmed V and J ends, which lost 5 bases and 5 bases, there was a span of 15 bases.

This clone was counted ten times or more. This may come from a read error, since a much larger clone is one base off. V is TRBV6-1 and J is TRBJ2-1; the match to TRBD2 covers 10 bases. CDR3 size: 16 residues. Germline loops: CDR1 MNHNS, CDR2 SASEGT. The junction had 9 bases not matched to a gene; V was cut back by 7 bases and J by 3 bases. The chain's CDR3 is CASNTQLAGYYNEQFF. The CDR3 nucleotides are TGTGCCAGCAATACCCAACTAGCGGGGTACTACAATGAGCAGTTCTTC.

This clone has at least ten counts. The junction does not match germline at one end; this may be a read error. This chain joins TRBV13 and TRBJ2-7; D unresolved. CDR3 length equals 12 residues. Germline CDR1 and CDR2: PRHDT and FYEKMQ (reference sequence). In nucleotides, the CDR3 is TGTACCAGCAGCCGAAGGTCCTACGAGCAGTACTTC. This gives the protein CTSSRRSYEQYF.

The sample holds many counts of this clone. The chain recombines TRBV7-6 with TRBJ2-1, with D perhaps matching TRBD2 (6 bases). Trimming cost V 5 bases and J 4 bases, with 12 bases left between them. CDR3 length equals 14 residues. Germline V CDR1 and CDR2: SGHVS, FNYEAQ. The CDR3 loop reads CASSRTITYNEQFF. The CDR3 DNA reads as TGTGCCAGCAGCCGGACTATAACTTACAATGAGCAGTTCTTC.

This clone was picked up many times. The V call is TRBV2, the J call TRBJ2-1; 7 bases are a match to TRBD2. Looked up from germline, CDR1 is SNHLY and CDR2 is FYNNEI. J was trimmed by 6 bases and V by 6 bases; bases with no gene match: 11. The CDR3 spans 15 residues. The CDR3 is CASSPSGVPGNEQFF. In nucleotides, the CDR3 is TGTGCCAGCAGCCCAAGCGGGGTCCCGGGCAATGAGCAGTTCTTC. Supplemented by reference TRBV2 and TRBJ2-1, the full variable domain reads EPEVTQTPSHQVTQMGQEVILRCVPISNHLYFYWYRQILGQKVEFLVSFYNNEISEKSEIFDDQFSVERPDGSNFTLKIRSTKLEDSAMYFCASSPSGVPGNEQFFGPGTRLTVL.

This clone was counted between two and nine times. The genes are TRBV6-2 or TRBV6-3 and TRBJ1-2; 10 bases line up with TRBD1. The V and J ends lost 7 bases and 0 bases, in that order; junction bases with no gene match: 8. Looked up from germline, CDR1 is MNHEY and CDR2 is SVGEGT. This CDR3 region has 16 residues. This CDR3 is CASNRWGQGPNYGYTF. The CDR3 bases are TGTGCCAGCAACCGATGGGGACAGGGGCCTAACTATGGCTACACCTTC.

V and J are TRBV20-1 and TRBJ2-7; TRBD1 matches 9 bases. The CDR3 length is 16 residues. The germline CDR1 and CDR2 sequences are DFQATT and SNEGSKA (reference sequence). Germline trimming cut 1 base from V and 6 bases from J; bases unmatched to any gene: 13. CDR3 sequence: CSARVLTRDRVTEQYF. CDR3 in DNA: TGCAGTGCTAGAGTGCTAACGAGGGACAGGGTAACCGAGCAGTACTTC.

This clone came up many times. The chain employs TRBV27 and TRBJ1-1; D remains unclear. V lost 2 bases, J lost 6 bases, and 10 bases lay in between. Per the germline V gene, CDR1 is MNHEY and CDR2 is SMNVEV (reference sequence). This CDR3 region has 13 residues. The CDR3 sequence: CASSLAEFSEAFF. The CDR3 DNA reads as TGTGCCAGCAGTTTAGCAGAATTCTCTGAAGCTTTCTTT.

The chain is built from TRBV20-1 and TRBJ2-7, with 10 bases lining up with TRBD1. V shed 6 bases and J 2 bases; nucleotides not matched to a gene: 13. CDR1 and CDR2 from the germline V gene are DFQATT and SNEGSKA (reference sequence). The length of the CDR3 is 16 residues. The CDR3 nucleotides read TGCAGTGCCCCGCCAACCGGGACAGGGGTGACCTACGAGCAGTACTTC. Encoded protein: CSAPPTGTGVTYEQYF.

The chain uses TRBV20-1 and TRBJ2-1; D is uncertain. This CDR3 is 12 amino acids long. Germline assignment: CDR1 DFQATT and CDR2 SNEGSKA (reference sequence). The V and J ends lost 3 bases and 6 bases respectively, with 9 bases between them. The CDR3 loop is CSARSYGNEQFF. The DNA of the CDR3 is TGCAGTGCTAGGAGTTACGGCAATGAGCAGTTCTTC.

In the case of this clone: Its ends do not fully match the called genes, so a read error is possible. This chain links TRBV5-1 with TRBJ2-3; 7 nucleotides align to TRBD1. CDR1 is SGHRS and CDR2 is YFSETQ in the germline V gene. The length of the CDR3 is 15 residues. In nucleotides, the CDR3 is TGCGCCAGAGCCCTCACGGGAACGGGGACAGATAAGCAGTATTTT. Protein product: CARALTGTGTDKQYF.

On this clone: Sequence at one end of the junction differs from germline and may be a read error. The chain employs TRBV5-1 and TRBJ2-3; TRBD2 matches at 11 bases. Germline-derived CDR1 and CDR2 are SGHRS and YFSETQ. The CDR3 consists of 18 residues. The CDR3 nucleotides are TGCACCAGCGCCAGACTAGCGGGAAAGCCGGGGGGCACAGATACGCAGTACTTT. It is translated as CTSARLAGKPGGTDTQYF.

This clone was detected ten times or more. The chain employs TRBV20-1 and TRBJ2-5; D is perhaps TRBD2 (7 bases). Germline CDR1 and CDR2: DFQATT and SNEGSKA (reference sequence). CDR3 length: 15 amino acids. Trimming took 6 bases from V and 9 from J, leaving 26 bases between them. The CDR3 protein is CSAQEGGSPYEAQYF. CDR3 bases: TGCAGTGCCCAAGAGGGGGGGTCCCCCTACGAGGCCCAGTACTTC.

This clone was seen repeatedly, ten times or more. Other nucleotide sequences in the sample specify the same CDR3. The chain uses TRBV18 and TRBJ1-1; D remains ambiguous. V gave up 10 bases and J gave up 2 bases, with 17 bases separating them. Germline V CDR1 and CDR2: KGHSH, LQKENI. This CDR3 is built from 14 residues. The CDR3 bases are TGTGCCACCTCCCTCGGAGGCAGCAACACTGAAGCTTTCTTT. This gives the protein CATSLGGSNTEAFF.

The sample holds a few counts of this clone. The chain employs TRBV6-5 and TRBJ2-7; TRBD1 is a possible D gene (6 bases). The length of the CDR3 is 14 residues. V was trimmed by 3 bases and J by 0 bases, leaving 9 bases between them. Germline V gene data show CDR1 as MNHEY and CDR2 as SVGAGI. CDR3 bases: TGTGCCAGCAGTTATAACAGGGTCTCCTACGAGCAGTACTTC. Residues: CASSYNRVSYEQYF.

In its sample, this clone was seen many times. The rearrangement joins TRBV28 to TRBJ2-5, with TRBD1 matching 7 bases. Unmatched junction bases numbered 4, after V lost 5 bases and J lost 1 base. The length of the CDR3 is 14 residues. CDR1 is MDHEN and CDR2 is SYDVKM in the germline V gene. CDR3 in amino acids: CASSVDRSQETQYF. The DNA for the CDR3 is TGTGCCAGCAGTGTGGACAGGAGCCAAGAGACCCAGTACTTC.

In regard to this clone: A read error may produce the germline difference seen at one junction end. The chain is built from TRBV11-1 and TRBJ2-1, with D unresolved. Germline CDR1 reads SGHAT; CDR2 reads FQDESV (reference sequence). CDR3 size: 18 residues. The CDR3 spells CASSRVAAGKSSYNEQSF. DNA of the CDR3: TGTGCCAGCAGCCGCGTGGCGGCAGGAAAGAGCTCCTACAATGAGCAGTCCTTC.

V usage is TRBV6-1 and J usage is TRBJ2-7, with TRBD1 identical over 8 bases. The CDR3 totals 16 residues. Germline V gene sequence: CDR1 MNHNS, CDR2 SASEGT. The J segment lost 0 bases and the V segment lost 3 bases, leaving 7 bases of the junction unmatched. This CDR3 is CASSDLPDRASYEQYF. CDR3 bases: TGTGCCAGCAGTGATCTACCGGACAGGGCCTCCTACGAGCAGTACTTC.

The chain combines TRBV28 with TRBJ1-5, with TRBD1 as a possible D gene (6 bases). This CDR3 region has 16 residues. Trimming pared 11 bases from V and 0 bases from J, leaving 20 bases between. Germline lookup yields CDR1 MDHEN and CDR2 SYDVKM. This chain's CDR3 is CASHRDTFYSNQPQHF. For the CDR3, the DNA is TGTGCCTCTCATCGGGACACCTTCTATAGCAATCAGCCCCAGCATTTT.